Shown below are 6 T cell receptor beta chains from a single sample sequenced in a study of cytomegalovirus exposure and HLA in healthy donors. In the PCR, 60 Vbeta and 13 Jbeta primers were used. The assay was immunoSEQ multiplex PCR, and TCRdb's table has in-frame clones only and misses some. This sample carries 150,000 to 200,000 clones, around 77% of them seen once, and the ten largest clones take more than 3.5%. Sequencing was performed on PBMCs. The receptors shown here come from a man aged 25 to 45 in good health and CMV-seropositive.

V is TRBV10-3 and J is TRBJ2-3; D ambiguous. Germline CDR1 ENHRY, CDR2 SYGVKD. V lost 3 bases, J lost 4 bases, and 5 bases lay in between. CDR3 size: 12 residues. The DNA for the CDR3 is TGTGCCATCAGTGATTTAGCAGATACGCAGTATTTT. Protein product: CAISDLADTQYF.

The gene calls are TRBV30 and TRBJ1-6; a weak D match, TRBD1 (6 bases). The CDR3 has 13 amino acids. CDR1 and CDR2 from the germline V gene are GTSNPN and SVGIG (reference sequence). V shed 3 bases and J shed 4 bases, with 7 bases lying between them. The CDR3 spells CAWSGQYNSPLHF. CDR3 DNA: TGTGCCTGGAGCGGACAGTATAATTCACCCCTCCACTTT.

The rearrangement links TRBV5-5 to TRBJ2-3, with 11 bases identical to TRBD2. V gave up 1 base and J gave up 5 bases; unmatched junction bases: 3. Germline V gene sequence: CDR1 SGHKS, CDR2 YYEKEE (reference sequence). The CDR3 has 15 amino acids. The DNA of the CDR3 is TGTGCCAGCAGCTTGTTGACTAGCGGGGAAGATACGCAGTATTTT. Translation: CASSLLTSGEDTQYF.

CDR3 in DNA: TGTGCCAGCAGCCAGACAGGGGGCGAAAGGGTCGAGCAGTACTTC. Amino acids: CASSQTGGERVEQYF. V gene TRBV7-6 combines with J gene TRBJ2-7; 10 bases are a match to TRBD1. Trimming took 5 bases from V and 6 from J; bases not matched to a gene: 10. CDR1 and CDR2 from the germline V gene are SGHVS and FNYEAQ. This CDR3 has 15 residues. Full variable domain (missing parts from reference TRBV7-6 and TRBJ2-7): GAGVSQSPRYKVTKRGQDVALRCDPISGHVSLYWYRQALGQGPEFLTYFNYEAQQDKSGLPNDRFSAERPEGSISTLTIQRTEQRDSAMYRCASSQTGGERVEQYFGPGTRLTVT.

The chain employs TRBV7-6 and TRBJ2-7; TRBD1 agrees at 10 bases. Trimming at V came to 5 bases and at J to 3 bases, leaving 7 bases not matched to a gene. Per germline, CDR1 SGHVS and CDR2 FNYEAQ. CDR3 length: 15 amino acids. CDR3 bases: TGTGCCAGCAGCCTCGACAGGGGGCTAGTCTACGAGCAGTACTTC. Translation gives CASSLDRGLVYEQYF.

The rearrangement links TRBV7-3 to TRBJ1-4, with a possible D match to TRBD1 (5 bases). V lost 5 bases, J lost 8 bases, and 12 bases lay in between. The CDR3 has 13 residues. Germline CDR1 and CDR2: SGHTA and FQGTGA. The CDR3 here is CASSPSGGEKLFF. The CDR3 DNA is TGTGCCAGCAGCCCGAGCGGGGGAGAAAAACTGTTTTTT.